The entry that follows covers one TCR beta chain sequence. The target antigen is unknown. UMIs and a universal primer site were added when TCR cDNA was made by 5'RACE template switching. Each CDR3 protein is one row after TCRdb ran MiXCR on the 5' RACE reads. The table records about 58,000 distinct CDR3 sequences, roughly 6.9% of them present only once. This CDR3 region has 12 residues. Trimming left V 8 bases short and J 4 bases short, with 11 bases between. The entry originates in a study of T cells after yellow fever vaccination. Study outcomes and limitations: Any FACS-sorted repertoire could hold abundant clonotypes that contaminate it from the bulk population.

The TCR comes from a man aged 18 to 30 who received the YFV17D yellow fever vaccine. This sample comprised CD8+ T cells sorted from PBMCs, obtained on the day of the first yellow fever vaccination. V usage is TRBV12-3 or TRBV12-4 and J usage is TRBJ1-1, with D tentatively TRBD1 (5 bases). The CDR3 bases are TGTGCCAGCCGGGGCGATCCCACTGAAGCTTTCTTT. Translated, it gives CASRGDPTEAFF.